Below are 13 T cell receptor beta chains sequenced from a single sample in a study of cytomegalovirus exposure and HLA in healthy donors. PCR involved 60 Vbeta and 13 Jbeta primers. Here immunoSEQ multiplex PCR was the method, and the copy in TCRdb shows in-frame clones only, minus some. The sample carries around 90,000 clones, 75% to 90% recorded once. Material: PBMCs. These receptors all stem from a man aged 35-49 years in good health and CMV-seropositive.

The chain has TRBV18 and TRBJ1-4; D may be TRBD1 (5 bases). The germline V gene has CDR1 KGHSH and CDR2 LQKENI. CDR3 length equals 14 residues. V lost 6 bases and J lost 5, with 13 bases in between. The CDR3 bases are TGTGCCAGCTCGGAGGGACCGCCGAATGAAAAACTGTTTTTT. Translation gives CASSEGPPNEKLFF.

The chain couples TRBV10-3 to TRBJ2-7; 7 bases agree with TRBD1. This CDR3 is built from 16 residues. Germline CDR1 reads ENHRY; CDR2 reads SYGVKD. Losses at the gene ends were 2 bases for V and 4 bases for J; bases not matched to a gene: 11. CDR3 nucleotides: TGTGCCATCAGTGAGGAACAGGGGCCTTCCACGTACGAGCAGTACTTC. This encodes CAISEEQGPSTYEQYF.

V usage is TRBV19 and J usage is TRBJ2-1, with 10 bases that match TRBD2. J was trimmed by 2 bases and V by 2 bases; bases with no gene match: 9. The V gene's germline CDR1 is LNHDA and CDR2 SQIVND (reference sequence). The length of the CDR3 is 18 residues. The CDR3 loop is CASSIRLAGDFPYNEQFF. The CDR3 region has the DNA TGTGCCAGTAGTATACGGCTAGCGGGAGATTTCCCCTACAATGAGCAGTTCTTC. The full variable domain, rest sourced from reference TRBV19 and TRBJ2-1, is DGGITQSPKYLFRKEGQNVTLSCEQNLNHDAMYWYRQDPGQGLRLIYYSQIVNDFQKGDIAEGYSVSREKKESFPLTVTSAQKNPTAFYLCASSIRLAGDFPYNEQFFGPGTRLTVL.

The V gene is TRBV9, the J gene TRBJ2-1; possible D gene TRBD2, 6 bases. With 4 bases removed from V and 7 bases from J, the gap between germline ends came to 18 bases. CDR3 length: 15 amino acids. Germline-derived CDR1 and CDR2 are SGDLS and YYNGEE. As DNA, the CDR3 is TGTGCCAGCAGCACCGGGACTGGTGAAATAAATGAGCAGTTCTTC. It yields the protein CASSTGTGEINEQFF.

CDR3 DNA sequence: TGTGCCAGCTCACCGACAGGGATTCAAGAGACCCAGTACTTC. Protein product: CASSPTGIQETQYF. The chain uses TRBV18 and TRBJ2-5; 7 nucleotides agree with TRBD1. The CDR3 sequence is 14 residues long. J lost 2 bases, V lost 3 bases, and 3 bases had no gene match. Germline values: CDR1 KGHSH, CDR2 LQKENI.

The CDR3 is CASSVGPLAGLSTDTQYF. In DNA, the CDR3 is TGTGCCAGCAGCGTAGGCCCCCTAGCGGGGCTTAGCACAGATACGCAGTATTTT. V and J are TRBV9 and TRBJ2-3, with 9 bases aligning to TRBD2. The junction had 8 bases not matched to a gene; V was cut back by 0 bases and J by 0 bases. CDR3 length equals 18 residues. Germline CDR1 SGDLS, CDR2 YYNGEE.

The CDR3 DNA sequence: TGTGCCAGCAGGGACCCCGGGACAGGGGGAACTGAAGCTTTCTTT. Amino acid sequence: CASRDPGTGGTEAFF. This chain uses TRBV6-1 with TRBJ1-1; 11 nucleotides align to TRBD1. In germline, CDR1 is MNHNS, CDR2 SASEGT. V dropped 6 bases and J dropped 5; count of bases not matched to a gene: 8. This CDR3 spans 15 amino acids.

The chain carries TRBV27 and TRBJ2-7; 13 bases match TRBD2. Unmatched junction bases numbered 3, after V lost 6 bases and J lost 4 bases. This CDR3 comprises 14 residues. Germline V gene data show CDR1 as MNHEY and CDR2 as SMNVEV (reference sequence). CDR3 region: CASRRLAGGYEQYF. In nucleotides, the CDR3 is TGTGCCAGCAGACGACTAGCGGGGGGTTACGAGCAGTACTTC.

This clone was observed a few times. This rearrangement joins TRBV5-1 to TRBJ1-4; D may be TRBD1 (6 bases). V dropped 0 bases and J dropped 1 base, with 10 bases sitting between them. Germline V gene data show CDR1 as SGHRS and CDR2 as YFSETQ. CDR3 length: 16 amino acids. CDR3 loop: CASSLGKQGTNEKLFF. CDR3 nucleotides: TGCGCCAGCAGCTTGGGGAAACAGGGAACTAATGAAAAACTGTTTTTT. Supplemented by reference TRBV5-1 and TRBJ1-4, the full variable domain reads KAGVTQTPRYLIKTRGQQVTLSCSPISGHRSVSWYQQTPGQGLQFLFEYFSETQRNKGNFPGRFSGRQFSNSRSEMNVSTLELGDSALYLCASSLGKQGTNEKLFFGSGTQLSVL.

This clone showed up just once. The chain links TRBV30 to TRBJ2-1; tentatively, D is TRBD2 (7 bases). The CDR3 loop spans 15 amino acids. Looked up from germline, CDR1 is GTSNPN and CDR2 is SVGIG (reference sequence). V was shortened by 1 base and J by 5 bases, with 15 bases between the two germline ends. The DNA of the CDR3 is TGTGCCTGGAGTGGGGCGGGGGCTCATAACAATGAGCAGTTCTTC. Translated: CAWSGAGAHNNEQFF.

This clone occurred once. This rearrangement joins TRBV9 to TRBJ2-7, with 8 positions matching TRBD1. After removal of 4 bases from V and 3 bases from J, the junction contained 9 bases not matched to a gene. This CDR3 is 15 amino acids long. CDR1 and CDR2 from the germline V gene are SGDLS and YYNGEE. CDR3 loop: CASSPRQGINYEQYF. CDR3 DNA sequence: TGTGCCAGCAGCCCCCGACAGGGGATCAACTACGAGCAGTACTTC.

The V and J genes are TRBV1 and TRBJ2-1; TRBD2 reflects the table's D call only, with no check against the DNA. TRBV1 counts as a pseudogene. CDR3 size: 17 residues. CDR3: CTSSQESGGRRTNEQFF. CDR3 sequence (DNA): TGCACCAGCAGCCAAGAAAGCGGGGGGCGCCGTACCAATGAGCAGTTCTTC.

This sequence joins TRBV11-3 and TRBJ1-5; D is possibly TRBD1 (5 bases). The CDR3 has 15 amino acids. CDR1 is SGHNT and CDR2 is YENEEA in the germline V gene. V lost 7 bases to trimming and J lost 2 bases, with 15 bases between them. CDR3 in DNA: TGTGCCAGCACACGCAGGGTCGTGGGCAATCAGCCCCAGCATTTT. Residues: CASTRRVVGNQPQHF.